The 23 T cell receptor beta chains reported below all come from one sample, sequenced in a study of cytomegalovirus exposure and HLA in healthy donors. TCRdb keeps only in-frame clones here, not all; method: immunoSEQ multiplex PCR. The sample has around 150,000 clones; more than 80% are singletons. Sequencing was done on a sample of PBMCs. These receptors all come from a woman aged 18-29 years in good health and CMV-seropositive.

In DNA, the CDR3 is TGTGCCAGCAGTCCAGCGGAAAGCTCCTACAATGAGCAGTTCTTC. Translation gives CASSPAESSYNEQFF. The V gene is TRBV6-4, the J gene TRBJ2-1, with D maybe TRBD2 (5 bases). CDR3 size: 15 residues. Trimming removed 5 bases from V and 0 bases from J, with 11 bases in between. Germline CDR1 reads MRHNA; CDR2 reads SNTAGT.

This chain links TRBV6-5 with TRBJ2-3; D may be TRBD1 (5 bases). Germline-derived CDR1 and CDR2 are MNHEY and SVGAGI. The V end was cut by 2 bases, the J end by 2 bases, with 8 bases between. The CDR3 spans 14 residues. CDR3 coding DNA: TGTGCCAGCAGTTACGGGGCAGACACAGATACGCAGTATTTT. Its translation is CASSYGADTDTQYF.

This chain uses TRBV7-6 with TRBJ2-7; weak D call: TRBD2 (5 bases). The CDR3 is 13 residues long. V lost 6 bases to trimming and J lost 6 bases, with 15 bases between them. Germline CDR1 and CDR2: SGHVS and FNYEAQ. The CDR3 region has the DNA TGTGCCAGCAGTCTGGATAGGAGCGGCGAGCAGTACTTC. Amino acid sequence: CASSLDRSGEQYF.

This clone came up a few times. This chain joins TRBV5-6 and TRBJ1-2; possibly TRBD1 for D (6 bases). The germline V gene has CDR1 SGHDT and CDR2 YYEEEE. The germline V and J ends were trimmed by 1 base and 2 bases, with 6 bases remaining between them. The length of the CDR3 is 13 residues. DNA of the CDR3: TGTGCCAGCAGCTTGAGGGGGAACTATGGCTACACCTTC. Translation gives CASSLRGNYGYTF.

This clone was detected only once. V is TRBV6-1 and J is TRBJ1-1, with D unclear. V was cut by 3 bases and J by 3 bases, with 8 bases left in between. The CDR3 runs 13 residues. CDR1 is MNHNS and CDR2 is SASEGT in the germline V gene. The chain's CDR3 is CASSDSSYTEAFF. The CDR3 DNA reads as TGTGCCAGCAGTGATTCGTCGTACACTGAAGCTTTCTTT.

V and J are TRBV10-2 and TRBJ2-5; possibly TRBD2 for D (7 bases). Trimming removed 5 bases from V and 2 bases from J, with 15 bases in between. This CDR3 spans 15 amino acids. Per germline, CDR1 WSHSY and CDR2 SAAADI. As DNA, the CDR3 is TGCGCCAGCAGTCTAGGGGGGGTTACGCAAGAGACCCAGTACTTC. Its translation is CASSLGGVTQETQYF.

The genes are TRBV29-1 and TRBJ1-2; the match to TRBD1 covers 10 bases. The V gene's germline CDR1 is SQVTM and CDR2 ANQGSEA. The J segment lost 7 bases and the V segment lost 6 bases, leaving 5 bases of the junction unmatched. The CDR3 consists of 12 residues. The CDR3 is CSVPTGGFGYTF. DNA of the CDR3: TGCAGCGTCCCGACAGGGGGCTTTGGCTACACCTTC.

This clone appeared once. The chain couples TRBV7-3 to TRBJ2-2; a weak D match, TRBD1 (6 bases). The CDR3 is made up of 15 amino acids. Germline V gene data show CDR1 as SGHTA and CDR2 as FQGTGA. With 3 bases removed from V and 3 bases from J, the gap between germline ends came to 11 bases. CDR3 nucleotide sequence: TGTGCCAGCAGCTTTAGTGGACAGTACACCGGGGAGCTGTTTTTT. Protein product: CASSFSGQYTGELFF.

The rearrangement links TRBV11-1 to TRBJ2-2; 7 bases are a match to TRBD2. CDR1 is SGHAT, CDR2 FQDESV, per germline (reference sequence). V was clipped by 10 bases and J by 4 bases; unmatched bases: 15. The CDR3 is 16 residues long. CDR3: CATPKSRASGTGELFF. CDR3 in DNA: TGTGCCACCCCGAAAAGTAGGGCTAGCGGCACCGGGGAGCTGTTTTTT.

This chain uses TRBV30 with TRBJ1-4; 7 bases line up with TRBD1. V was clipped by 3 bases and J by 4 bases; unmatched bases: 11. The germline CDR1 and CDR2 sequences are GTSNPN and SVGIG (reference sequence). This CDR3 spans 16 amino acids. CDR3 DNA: TGTGCCTGGAGCCGTAAGGGGGCTTCTGATAATGAAAAACTGTTTTTT. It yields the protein CAWSRKGASDNEKLFF.

The CDR3 bases are TGTGCCAGCTCACCCCTCAGGGGTGGCGGGAGTTTCGGTACAGATACGCAGTATTTT. Its translation is CASSPLRGGGSFGTDTQYF. The J gene is TRBJ2-3, the V gene TRBV18, with D perhaps TRBD2 (7 bases). This CDR3 has 19 amino acids. Looked up from germline, CDR1 is KGHSH and CDR2 is LQKENI. Trimming shortened V by 3 bases and J by 3 bases, and 25 bases separated the two germline ends.

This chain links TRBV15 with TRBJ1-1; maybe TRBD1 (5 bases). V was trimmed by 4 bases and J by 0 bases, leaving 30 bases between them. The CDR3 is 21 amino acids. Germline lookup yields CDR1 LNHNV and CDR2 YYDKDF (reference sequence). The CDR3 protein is CATSTTSGRGGLAGLNTEAFF. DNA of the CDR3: TGTGCCACCAGCACCACTTCAGGGAGGGGAGGGCTCGCGGGCTTGAACACTGAAGCTTTCTTT.

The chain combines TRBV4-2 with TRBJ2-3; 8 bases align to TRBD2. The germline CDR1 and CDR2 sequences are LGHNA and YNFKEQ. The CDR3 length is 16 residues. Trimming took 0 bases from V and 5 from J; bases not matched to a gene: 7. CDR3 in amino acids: CASSQDGSAGVDTQYF. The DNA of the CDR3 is TGTGCCAGCAGCCAAGACGGTTCAGCGGGAGTAGATACGCAGTATTTT.

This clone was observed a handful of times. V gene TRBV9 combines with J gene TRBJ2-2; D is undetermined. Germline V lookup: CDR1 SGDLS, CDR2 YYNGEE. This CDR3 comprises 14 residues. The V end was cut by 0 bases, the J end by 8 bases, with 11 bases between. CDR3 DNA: TGTGCCAGCAGCGTAGAGTCGGGTGTGGGGGAGCTGTTTTTT. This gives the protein CASSVESGVGELFF.

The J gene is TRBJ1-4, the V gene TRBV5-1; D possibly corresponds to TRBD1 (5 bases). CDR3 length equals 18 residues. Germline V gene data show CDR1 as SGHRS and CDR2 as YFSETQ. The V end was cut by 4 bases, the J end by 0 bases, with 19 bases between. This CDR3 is CASSPEPVAGATNEKLFF. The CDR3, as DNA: TGCGCCAGCAGCCCGGAACCGGTCGCGGGGGCAACTAATGAAAAACTGTTTTTT. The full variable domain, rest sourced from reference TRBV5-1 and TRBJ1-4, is KAGVTQTPRYLIKTRGQQVTLSCSPISGHRSVSWYQQTPGQGLQFLFEYFSETQRNKGNFPGRFSGRQFSNSRSEMNVSTLELGDSALYLCASSPEPVAGATNEKLFFGSGTQLSVL.

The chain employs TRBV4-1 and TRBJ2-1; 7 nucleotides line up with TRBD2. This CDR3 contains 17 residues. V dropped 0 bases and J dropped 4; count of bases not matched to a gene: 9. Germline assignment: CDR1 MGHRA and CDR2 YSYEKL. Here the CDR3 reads CASSQDPLAVPYNEQFF. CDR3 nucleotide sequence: TGCGCCAGCAGCCAAGACCCCCTAGCGGTACCTTACAATGAGCAGTTCTTC.

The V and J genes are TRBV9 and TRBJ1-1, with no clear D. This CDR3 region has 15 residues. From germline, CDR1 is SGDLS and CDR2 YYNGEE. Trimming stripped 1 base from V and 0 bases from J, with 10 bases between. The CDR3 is CASSVSPGLNTEAFF. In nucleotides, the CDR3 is TGTGCCAGCAGCGTAAGCCCAGGATTGAACACTGAAGCTTTCTTT.

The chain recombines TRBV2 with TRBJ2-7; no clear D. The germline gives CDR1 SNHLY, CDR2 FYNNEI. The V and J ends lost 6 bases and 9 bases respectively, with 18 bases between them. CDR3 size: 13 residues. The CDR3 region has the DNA TGTGCCAGCAGAGCCCAACCATCGGGTTTGCAGTACTTC. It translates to CASRAQPSGLQYF.

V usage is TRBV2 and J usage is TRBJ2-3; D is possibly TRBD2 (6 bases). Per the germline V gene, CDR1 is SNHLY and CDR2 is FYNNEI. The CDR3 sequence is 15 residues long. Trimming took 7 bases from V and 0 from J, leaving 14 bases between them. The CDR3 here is CASNRDSASTDTQYF. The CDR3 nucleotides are TGTGCCAGCAATCGGGACTCCGCTAGCACAGATACGCAGTATTTT.

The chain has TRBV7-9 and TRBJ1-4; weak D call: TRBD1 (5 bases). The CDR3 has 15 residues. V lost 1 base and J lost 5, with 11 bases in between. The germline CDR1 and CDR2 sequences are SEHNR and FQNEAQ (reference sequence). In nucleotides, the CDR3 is TGTGCCAGCAGCTTAGATGCAGGGCGGAATGAAAAACTGTTTTTT. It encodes CASSLDAGRNEKLFF.

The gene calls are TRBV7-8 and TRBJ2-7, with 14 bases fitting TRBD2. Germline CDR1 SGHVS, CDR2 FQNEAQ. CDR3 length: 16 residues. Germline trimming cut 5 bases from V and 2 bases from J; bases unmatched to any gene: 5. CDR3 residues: CASSPETSGGAYEQYF. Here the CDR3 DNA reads TGTGCCAGCAGCCCCGAGACTAGCGGGGGGGCCTACGAGCAGTACTTC.

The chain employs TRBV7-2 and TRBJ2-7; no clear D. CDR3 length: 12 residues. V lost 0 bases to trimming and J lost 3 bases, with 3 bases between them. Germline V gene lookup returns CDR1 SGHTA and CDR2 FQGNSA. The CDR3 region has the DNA TGTGCCAGCAGCTTAGCTAACTACGAGCAGTACTTC. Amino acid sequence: CASSLANYEQYF.

CDR3: CASSLRREVYNEQFF. As DNA, the CDR3 is TGTGCCAGCAGCTTACGGCGGGAAGTCTACAATGAGCAGTTCTTC. J is TRBJ2-1 and V is TRBV7-8; D is possibly TRBD2 (6 bases). Germline CDR1 and CDR2: SGHVS and FQNEAQ. The CDR3 has 15 amino acids. V was cut by 2 bases and J by 3 bases, with 11 bases left in between.